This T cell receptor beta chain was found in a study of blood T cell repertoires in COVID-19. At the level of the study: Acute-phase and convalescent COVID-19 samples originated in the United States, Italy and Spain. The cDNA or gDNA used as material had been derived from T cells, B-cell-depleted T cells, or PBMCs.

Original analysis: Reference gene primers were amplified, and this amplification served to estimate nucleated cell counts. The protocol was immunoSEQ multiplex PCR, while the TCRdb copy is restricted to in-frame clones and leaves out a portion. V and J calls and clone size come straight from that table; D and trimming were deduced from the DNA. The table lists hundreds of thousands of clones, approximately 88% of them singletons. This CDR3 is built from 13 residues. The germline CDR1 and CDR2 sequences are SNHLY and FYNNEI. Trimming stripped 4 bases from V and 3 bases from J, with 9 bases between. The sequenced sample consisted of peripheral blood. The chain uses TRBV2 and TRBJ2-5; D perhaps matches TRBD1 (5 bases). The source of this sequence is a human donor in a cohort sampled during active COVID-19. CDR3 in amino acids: CASSVNRKETQYF. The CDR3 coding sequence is TGTGCCAGCAGTGTCAACAGGAAAGAGACCCAGTACTTC.